A selection of T cell receptor beta chains follows, all from one sample in a study of OX40 agonist ivuxolimab in advanced cancers. Data came from immunoSEQ multiplex PCR; TCRdb stores just in-frame clones and leaves some out. The sample has tens of thousands of clones; roughly 86% are singletons. The sequencing here drew on CD4+ or CD8+ T cells sorted from blood, taken in a trial of the OX40 agonist ivuxolimab. The receptors shown here come from an adult with an advanced solid tumor such as melanoma, head and neck, liver or kidney cancer. CDR3s include the opening cysteine and the closing phenylalanine or tryptophan. A D gene is named only where the DNA matches it firmly. The listing skips clone size in some rows; elsewhere it reads once, few, many or a size class.

CDR3aa,CDR3nt,abundance,v_gene,d_gene,j_gene
CASSVGGDRGDTEAFF,TGTGCCAGCAGCGTAGGGGGGGACAGGGGTGACACTGAAGCTTTCTTT,NA,TRBV9,TRBD1,TRBJ1-1
CASLGRETQYF,TGTGCCAGCCTGGGCCGGGAGACCCAGTACTTC,NA,TRBV2,NA,TRBJ2-5
CASSLRTENTEAFF,TGTGCCAGCAGTTTAAGGACGGAGAACACTGAAGCTTTCTTT,once,TRBV28,NA,TRBJ1-1
CASSPPSGEQYF,TGCGCCAGCAGCCCCCCATCAGGCGAGCAGTACTTC,NA,TRBV4-1,NA,TRBJ2-7
CASSRYYWTDLADSNSTDTQYF,TGTGCCAGCAGCCGATACTACTGGACAGACCTAGCAGACTCCAATAGCACAGATACGCAGTATTTT,NA,TRBV27,NA,TRBJ2-3
CASSEAPLTSGEQYF,TGTGCCAGCAGTGAAGCGCCACTAACCTCGGGCGAGCAGTACTTC,NA,TRBV6-1,NA,TRBJ2-7
CASSSLFPPRGVGTDTQYF,TGTGCCAGCAGTTCTCTCTTCCCCCCCCGGGGCGTCGGCACAGATACGCAGTATTTT,once,TRBV28,NA,TRBJ2-3
CASSSPDEKLFF,TGTGCCAGCAGCTCCCCCGATGAAAAACTGTTTTTT,once,TRBV7-9,NA,TRBJ1-4
CASSAPTGLWNEQFF,TGTGCCAGCAGTGCACCGACAGGCCTTTGGAATGAGCAGTTCTTC,NA,TRBV6-1,NA,TRBJ2-1
CASSSGGRYTEAFF,TGTGCCAGCAGCTCAGGCGGGAGGTACACTGAAGCTTTCTTT,NA,TRBV13,NA,TRBJ1-1
CASSLNVGANEQFF,TGTGCCAGCAGTCTAAACGTGGGGGCCAATGAGCAGTTCTTC,NA,TRBV27,NA,TRBJ2-1
CASSPRDSAYNEQFF,TGTGCCAGCAGCCCCCGGGACTCCGCCTACAATGAGCAGTTCTTC,NA,TRBV14,NA,TRBJ2-1
CASSISSWGVSAVLQYF,TGTGCCAGTAGTATATCCTCCTGGGGGGTTTCCGCCGTACTCCAGTACTTC,NA,TRBV19,NA,TRBJ2-5
CASSAQGLYYGYTF,TGTGCCAGCAGCGCACAGGGTTTGTACTATGGCTACACCTTC,NA,TRBV9,NA,TRBJ1-2
CAEAQGSCYGYTF,TGTGCCGAAGCCCAGGGGTCCTGCTATGGCTACACCTTC,NA,TRBV21-1,NA,TRBJ1-2
CATGYYEQYF,TGTGCCACCGGATACTACGAGCAGTACTTC,NA,TRBV27,NA,TRBJ2-7
CATSKLRDSNQPQHF,TGTGCCACCAGCAAATTAAGGGATAGCAATCAGCCCCAGCATTTT,NA,TRBV15,NA,TRBJ1-5
CASTSGLDFNYGYTF,TGTGCCAGCACCAGCGGGTTGGATTTTAACTATGGCTACACCTTC,NA,TRBV7-9,NA,TRBJ1-2
CASGLGFGGAGELFF,TGTGCTAGTGGTTTGGGATTCGGAGGTGCCGGGGAGCTGTTTTTT,once,TRBV12-5,NA,TRBJ2-2
CASSQGPETGDSPLHF,TGCGCCAGCAGCCAAGGACCTGAGACAGGGGACTCACCCCTCCACTTT,NA,TRBV4-1,TRBD1,TRBJ1-6
CASSLFDKETQYF,TGTGCCAGCAGCTTATTTGATAAAGAGACCCAGTACTTC,NA,TRBV7-2,NA,TRBJ2-5
CASSPRLAGEQETQYF,TGTGCCAGCAGCCCCCGACTAGCGGGGGAACAAGAGACCCAGTACTTC,once,TRBV7-6,TRBD2,TRBJ2-5
CSAPGPLEAFF,TGCAGTGCTCCGGGACCGCTCGAAGCTTTCTTT,once,TRBV20-1,NA,TRBJ1-1
CASSVDLQGAEGYTF,TGTGCCAGCAGCGTTGATCTACAGGGGGCGGAGGGCTACACCTTC,NA,TRBV9,TRBD1,TRBJ1-2
CASSSWTGFHTGELFF,TGTGCCAGCAGTTCCTGGACAGGGTTTCACACCGGGGAGCTGTTTTTT,NA,TRBV27,TRBD1,TRBJ2-2
CASSLRVGRGGNTEAFF,TGTGCCAGCAGTTTAAGGGTGGGGCGCGGGGGGAACACTGAAGCTTTCTTT,NA,TRBV27,NA,TRBJ1-1
CATSSWRDLAKNIQYF,TGTGCCACCAGCAGTTGGCGGGACCTAGCCAAAAACATTCAGTACTTC,NA,TRBV15,NA,TRBJ2-4
CASSFGQGAVYEQYF,TGTGCCAGCAGCTTCGGGCAGGGGGCCGTCTACGAGCAGTACTTC,NA,TRBV7-2,TRBD1,TRBJ2-7
CSVALTFYTGELFF,TGCAGCGTTGCCTTGACTTTCTACACCGGGGAGCTGTTTTTT,once,TRBV29-1,NA,TRBJ2-2
CSVETGQGIEAFF,TGCAGCGTTGAAACGGGACAGGGGATTGAAGCTTTCTTT,NA,TRBV29-1,TRBD1,TRBJ1-1
CASSLGTDVFF,TGCGCCAGCAGCCTCGGGACAGACGTATTTTTT,NA,TRBV4-3,TRBD1,TRBJ1-4
CASSYWYGGRNTEAFF,TGTGCCAGCAGTTACTGGTACGGGGGGCGGAACACTGAAGCTTTCTTT,NA,TRBV6-5,NA,TRBJ1-1
CASSQGGLGNYGYTF,TGTGCCAGCAGCCAGGGGGGCCTGGGCAACTATGGCTACACCTTC,NA,TRBV9,TRBD1,TRBJ1-2
CASSNRTPNSPLHF,TGTGCCAGCAGTAACCGGACGCCGAATTCACCCCTCCACTTT,NA,TRBV6-1,NA,TRBJ1-6
CASSLSDYYGYTF,TGCGCCAGCAGCTTAAGTGATTACTATGGCTACACCTTC,NA,TRBV7-2,NA,TRBJ1-2
CASSLDSYGGTEAFF,TGTGCCAGCAGCTTAGATTCGTATGGGGGCACTGAAGCTTTCTTT,NA,TRBV11-2,NA,TRBJ1-1
CASREGSKGYTF,TGCGCCAGCAGAGAGGGGTCGAAAGGCTACACCTTC,NA,TRBV4-1,NA,TRBJ1-2
CASSLTQRGPEETQYF,TGTGCCAGCAGCTTGACCCAGCGGGGGCCGGAGGAGACCCAGTACTTC,NA,TRBV5-4,TRBD2,TRBJ2-5